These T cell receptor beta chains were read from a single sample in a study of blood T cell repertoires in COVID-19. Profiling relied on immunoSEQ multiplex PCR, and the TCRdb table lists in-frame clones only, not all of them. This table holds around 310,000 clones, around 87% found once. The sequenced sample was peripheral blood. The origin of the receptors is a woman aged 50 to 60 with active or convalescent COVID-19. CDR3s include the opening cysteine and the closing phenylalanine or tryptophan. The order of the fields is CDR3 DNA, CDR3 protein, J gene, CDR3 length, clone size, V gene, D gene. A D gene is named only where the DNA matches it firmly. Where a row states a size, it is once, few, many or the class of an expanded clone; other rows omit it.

TGTGCCTGGAGTCCAGGGGGTGGTAGTAGGCAGTTCTTC CAWSPGGGSRQFF TRBJ2-1 13 NA TRBV30 TRBD1
TGTGCCAGCGGACTAGCGGGAGGGCCGAGCTCCTACAATGAGCAGTTCTTC CASGLAGGPSSYNEQFF TRBJ2-1 17 NA TRBV10-3 TRBD2
TGTGCCAGCCTGGGGGGGATCCAAGAACGCGAGCAGTACTTC CASLGGIQEREQYF TRBJ2-7 14 NA TRBV2 TRBD2
TGTGCCAGCAGCGGGCCAGGTACGGTGAACACTGAAGCTTTCTTT CASSGPGTVNTEAFF TRBJ1-1 15 NA TRBV13 NA
TGTGCCAGCAGTGCCCATAGCGGGAAGAGCACAGATACGCAGTATTTT CASSAHSGKSTDTQYF TRBJ2-3 16 once TRBV6-1 TRBD2
TGTGCCAGCAGCCTCGCGGGAGGGCCGTACGAGCAGTACTTC CASSLAGGPYEQYF TRBJ2-7 14 NA TRBV14 TRBD2
TGTGCCAGCAGCTCGGGACAGGGTGATCAGCCCCAGCATTTT CASSSGQGDQPQHF TRBJ1-5 14 NA TRBV5-4 TRBD1
TGTGCCAGCAGTTTAGTCGGGGGGAACACTGAAGCTTTCTTT CASSLVGGNTEAFF TRBJ1-1 14 NA TRBV28 NA
TGTGCCAGCAGTTCCGGACAGGGCTACGAGCAGTACTTC CASSSGQGYEQYF TRBJ2-7 13 NA TRBV6-2/TRBV6-3 TRBD1
TGTGCCAGCAGCCAGGGGGCCCAGCCCCAGCATTTT CASSQGAQPQHF TRBJ1-5 12 NA TRBV12-3/TRBV12-4 TRBD1
TGTGCCAGCAGTCTCGACGCGGACTACGAGCAGTACTTC CASSLDADYEQYF TRBJ2-7 13 NA TRBV12-3/TRBV12-4 NA
TGTGCCACCAGTGAGTCCTCCGCAACCAGAGCTTTCTTT CATSESSATRAFF TRBJ1-1 13 NA TRBV24-1 NA
TGTGCCAGCAGCTCAAAGGTGGCTAGCGGGAAAGGAGATACGCAGTATTTT CASSSKVASGKGDTQYF TRBJ2-3 17 NA TRBV5-5 TRBD2
TGTGCCAGCAGAAAACCAGGGTCTGAAGCTTTCTTT CASRKPGSEAFF TRBJ1-1 12 NA TRBV6-5 NA
TGTGCCAGCAGCTTACGAGGGCTAGCGGGGGACACCCATACGCAGTATTTT CASSLRGLAGDTHTQYF TRBJ2-3 17 NA TRBV7-8 TRBD2
TGTGCCAGTAGTACAGGGGATACAGGGGGCGTTGGAAAACTGTTTTTT CASSTGDTGGVGKLFF TRBJ1-4 16 NA TRBV19 TRBD1
TGTGCCAGCTCACTAGACCGGGACAGGGGGCCGTACGAGCAGTACTTC CASSLDRDRGPYEQYF TRBJ2-7 16 NA TRBV18 TRBD1
TGCGCCAGCAGCGAACTGGACAGTCTGAGGACTGAAGCTTTCTTT CASSELDSLRTEAFF TRBJ1-1 15 NA TRBV5-1 NA
TGCGCCAGCAGCTTCACTAGCGGGAGGGCCGCAGCCGATGAGCAGTTCTTC CASSFTSGRAAADEQFF TRBJ2-1 17 NA TRBV5-1 TRBD2
TGCAGCGTTGATAAGAGATCAACTAATGAAAAACTGTTTTTT CSVDKRSTNEKLFF TRBJ1-4 14 NA TRBV29-1 NA
TGTGCCACCAGCACCGAGGGGGGGGATAATGAAAAACTGTTTTTT CATSTEGGDNEKLFF TRBJ1-4 15 NA TRBV15 NA
TGCGCCAGCAGCCTTGCGTGGGGGGGGAACACTGAAGCTTTCTTT CASSLAWGGNTEAFF TRBJ1-1 15 NA TRBV4-1 NA
TGTGCCAGCAGTTTGGCAAGGGGTAACACTGAAGCTTTCTTT CASSLARGNTEAFF TRBJ1-1 14 once TRBV27 NA
TGCGCCAGCAGCCAAGATAGCGGCGGGGGTGGGGATACGCAGTATTTT CASSQDSGGGGDTQYF TRBJ2-3 16 NA TRBV4-1 TRBD2
TGTGCCATCAGGGAACGGGACAGCCCATCTGGAGCTTTCTTT CAIRERDSPSGAFF TRBJ1-1 14 once TRBV10-3 TRBD1
TGCGCCAGCAGCCAAGCCTGGAGGGTTTATTACGAGCAGTACTTC CASSQAWRVYYEQYF TRBJ2-7 15 NA TRBV4-3 NA
TGTGCCAGCAGCTTAGGCCCTCGTGAATCGGGAAATGAAAAACTGTTTTTT CASSLGPRESGNEKLFF TRBJ1-4 17 once TRBV5-4 NA
TGTGCCAGCAGTTTAGCGGGAGCAAATTACAATGAGCAGTTCTTC CASSLAGANYNEQFF TRBJ2-1 15 NA TRBV27 TRBD2
TGTGCCAGCAGTTTAGGGGGGGAGTCAGATACGCAGTATTTT CASSLGGESDTQYF TRBJ2-3 14 NA TRBV28 TRBD2
TGTGCCAGCTCTCAAGGGACAACCTACGAGCAGTACTTC CASSQGTTYEQYF TRBJ2-7 13 NA TRBV18 NA
TGCGCCAGCGGGCGGGGGGGAGAGGGTTACAATGAGCAGTTCTTC CASGRGGEGYNEQFF TRBJ2-1 15 few TRBV4-3 TRBD2
TGTGCCAGCAACCCGGGACAGGGGAGAAAAAAACTGTTTTTT CASNPGQGRKKLFF TRBJ1-4 14 NA TRBV7-2 TRBD1
TGTGCCACCAGTGACCCTGGGACAGGGGGGACAGATACGCAGTATTTT CATSDPGTGGTDTQYF TRBJ2-3 16 NA TRBV24-1 TRBD1
TGCGCCAGCAGTGAGCAAGGCAGGGGTTGTGGCTACACCTTC CASSEQGRGCGYTF TRBJ1-2 14 NA TRBV10-1 NA
TGTGCCAGCAGCGGGACAGGGGGATACGAGCAGTACTTC CASSGTGGYEQYF TRBJ2-7 13 NA TRBV11-1 TRBD1
TGTGCCAGCAGCTTAGCGGGAGTCCTCTACAATGAGCAGTTCTTC CASSLAGVLYNEQFF TRBJ2-1 15 NA TRBV11-2 NA
TGTGCCAGCAGCCAAGAGTCTCCTCTTGAGCTAGCGGGCCTCTACGAGCAGTACTTC CASSQESPLELAGLYEQYF TRBJ2-7 19 NA TRBV3-1/TRBV3-2 TRBD2
TGTGCCAGCAGTGAGGGACTAGCTGCTTATGAGCAGTTCTTC CASSEGLAAYEQFF TRBJ2-1 14 NA TRBV27 TRBD2
TGTGCCAGTAGTTTCGGACTAGTTACAGATACGCAGTATTTT CASSFGLVTDTQYF TRBJ2-3 14 NA TRBV19 TRBD2
TGTGCCAGCAGTTTTTTAGTCGAAAAACTGTTTTTT CASSFLVEKLFF TRBJ1-4 12 NA TRBV12-3/TRBV12-4 NA